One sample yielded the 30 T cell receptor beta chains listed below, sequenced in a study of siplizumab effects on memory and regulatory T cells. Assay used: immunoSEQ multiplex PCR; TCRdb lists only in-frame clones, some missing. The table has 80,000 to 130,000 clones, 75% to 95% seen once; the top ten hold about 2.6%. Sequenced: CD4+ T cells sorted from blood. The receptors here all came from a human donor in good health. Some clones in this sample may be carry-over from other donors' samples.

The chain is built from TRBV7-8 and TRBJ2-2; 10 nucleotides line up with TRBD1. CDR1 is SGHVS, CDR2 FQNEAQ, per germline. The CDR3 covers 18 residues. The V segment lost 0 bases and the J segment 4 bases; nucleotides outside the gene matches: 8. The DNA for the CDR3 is TGTGCCAGCAGCTTAGCGGTCGGCGGACAGGGGGGCACCGGGGAGCTGTTTTTT. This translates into CASSLAVGGQGGTGELFF.

The CDR3, as DNA: TGCGCCAGAATGCTTAGCGAGGAGATTAATGAGCAGTTCTTC. Amino acids: CARMLSEEINEQFF. The chain uses TRBV5-1 and TRBJ2-1, with D maybe TRBD2 (5 bases). Trimming shortened V by 8 bases and J by 7 bases, and 19 bases separated the two germline ends. Looked up from germline, CDR1 is SGHRS and CDR2 is YFSETQ. The CDR3 consists of 14 residues.

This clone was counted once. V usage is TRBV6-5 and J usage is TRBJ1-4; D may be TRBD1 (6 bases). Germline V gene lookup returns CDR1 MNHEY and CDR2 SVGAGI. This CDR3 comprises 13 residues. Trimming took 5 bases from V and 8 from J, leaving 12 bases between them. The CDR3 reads CASSPRRGEKLFF. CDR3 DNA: TGTGCCAGCAGTCCTCGGAGGGGGGAAAAACTGTTTTTT.

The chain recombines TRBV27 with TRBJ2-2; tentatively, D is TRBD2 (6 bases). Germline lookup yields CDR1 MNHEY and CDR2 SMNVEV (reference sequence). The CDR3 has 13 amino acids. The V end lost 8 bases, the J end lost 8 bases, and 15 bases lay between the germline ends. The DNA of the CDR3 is TGTGCCAGCGCCCGGTCGGGAGCTGGGGAGCTGTTTTTT. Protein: CASARSGAGELFF.

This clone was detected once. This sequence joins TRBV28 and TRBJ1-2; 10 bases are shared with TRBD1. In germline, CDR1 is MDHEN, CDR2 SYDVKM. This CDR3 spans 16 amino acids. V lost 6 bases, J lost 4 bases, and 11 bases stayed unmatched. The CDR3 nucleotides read TGTGCCAGCAGCTCCGGGACAGGGGCGAGAGCCTATGGCTACACCTTC. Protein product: CASSSGTGARAYGYTF.

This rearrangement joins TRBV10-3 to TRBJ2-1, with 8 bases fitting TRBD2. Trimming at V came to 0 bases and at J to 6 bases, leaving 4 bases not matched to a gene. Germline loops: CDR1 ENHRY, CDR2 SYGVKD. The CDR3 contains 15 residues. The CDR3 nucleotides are TGTGCCATCAGTGAGTCGGCTAGCGGGTCCAATGAGCAGTTCTTC. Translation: CAISESASGSNEQFF.

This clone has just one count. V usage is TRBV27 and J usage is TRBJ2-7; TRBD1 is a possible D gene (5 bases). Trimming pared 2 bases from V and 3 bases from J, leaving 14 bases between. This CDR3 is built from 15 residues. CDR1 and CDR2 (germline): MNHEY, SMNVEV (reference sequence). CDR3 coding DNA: TGTGCCAGCAGTTTAAAGGGGTCAACCGTCTACGAGCAGTACTTC. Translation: CASSLKGSTVYEQYF.

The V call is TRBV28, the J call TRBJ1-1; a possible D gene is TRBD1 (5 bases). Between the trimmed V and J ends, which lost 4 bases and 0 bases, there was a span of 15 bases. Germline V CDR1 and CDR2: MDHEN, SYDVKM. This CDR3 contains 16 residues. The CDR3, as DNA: TGTGCCAGCAGTTCTCGGCCGGGGGTGATGAACACTGAAGCTTTCTTT. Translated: CASSSRPGVMNTEAFF.

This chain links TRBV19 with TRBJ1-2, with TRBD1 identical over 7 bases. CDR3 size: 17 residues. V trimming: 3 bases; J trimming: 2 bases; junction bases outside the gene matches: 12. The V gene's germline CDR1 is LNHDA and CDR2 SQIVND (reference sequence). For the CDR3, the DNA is TGTGCCAGTAGTATTCGGGCGGACAGGTCCTTAAACTATGGCTACACCTTC. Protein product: CASSIRADRSLNYGYTF.

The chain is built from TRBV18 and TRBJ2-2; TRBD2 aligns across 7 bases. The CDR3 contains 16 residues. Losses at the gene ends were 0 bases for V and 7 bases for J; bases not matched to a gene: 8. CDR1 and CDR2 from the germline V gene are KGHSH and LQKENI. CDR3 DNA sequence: TGTGCCAGCTCACCACCTACTCTAGCGGTTAACGGGGAGCTGTTTTTT. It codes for CASSPPTLAVNGELFF.

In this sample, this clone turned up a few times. The CDR3 spells CASSSLADRSYEQYF. The CDR3 DNA reads as TGTGCCAGCAGCTCACTAGCGGACCGATCCTACGAGCAGTACTTC. This chain uses TRBV7-9 with TRBJ2-7; 8 nucleotides line up with TRBD2. Germline V gene sequence: CDR1 SEHNR, CDR2 FQNEAQ (reference sequence). The trim removed 4 bases at V and 1 base at J, leaving 6 bases unmatched. The CDR3 loop spans 15 amino acids.

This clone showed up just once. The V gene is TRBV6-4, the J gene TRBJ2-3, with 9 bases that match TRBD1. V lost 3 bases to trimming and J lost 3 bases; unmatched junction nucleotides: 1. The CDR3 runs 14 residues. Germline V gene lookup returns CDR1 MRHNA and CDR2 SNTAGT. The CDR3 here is CASSDGTGTDTQYF. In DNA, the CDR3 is TGTGCCAGCAGTGATGGGACAGGGACAGATACGCAGTATTTT.

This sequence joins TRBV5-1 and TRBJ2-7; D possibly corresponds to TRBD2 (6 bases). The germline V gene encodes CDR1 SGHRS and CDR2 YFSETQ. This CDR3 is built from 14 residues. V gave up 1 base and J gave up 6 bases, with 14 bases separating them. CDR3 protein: CASSLSGERSEQYF. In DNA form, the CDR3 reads TGCGCCAGCAGCTTGTCGGGGGAGCGGAGCGAGCAGTACTTC.

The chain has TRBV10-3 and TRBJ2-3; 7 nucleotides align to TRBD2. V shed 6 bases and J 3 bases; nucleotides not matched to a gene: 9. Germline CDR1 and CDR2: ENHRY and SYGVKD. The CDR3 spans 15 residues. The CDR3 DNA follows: TGTGCCATCAGGAATGCGGGAGTTGGTACAGATACGCAGTATTTT. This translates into CAIRNAGVGTDTQYF.

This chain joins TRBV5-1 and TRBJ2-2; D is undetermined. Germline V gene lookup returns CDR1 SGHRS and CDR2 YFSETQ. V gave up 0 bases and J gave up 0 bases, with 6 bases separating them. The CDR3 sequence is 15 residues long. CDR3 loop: CASSLDFANTGELFF. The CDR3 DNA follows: TGCGCCAGCAGCTTGGACTTCGCGAACACCGGGGAGCTGTTTTTT.

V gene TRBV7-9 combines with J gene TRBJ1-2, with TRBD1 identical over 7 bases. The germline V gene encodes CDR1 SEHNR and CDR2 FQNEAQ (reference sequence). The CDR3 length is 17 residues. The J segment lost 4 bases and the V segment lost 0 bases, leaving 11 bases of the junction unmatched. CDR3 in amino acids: CASSLAKGAKEGYGYTF. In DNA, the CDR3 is TGTGCCAGCAGCTTAGCCAAGGGGGCGAAAGAGGGCTATGGCTACACCTTC.

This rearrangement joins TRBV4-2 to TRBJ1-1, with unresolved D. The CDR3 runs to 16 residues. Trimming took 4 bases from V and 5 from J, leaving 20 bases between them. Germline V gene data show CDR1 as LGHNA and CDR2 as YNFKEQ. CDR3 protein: CASSPDTRGARTEAFF. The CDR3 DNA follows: TGTGCCAGCAGCCCAGATACTAGAGGCGCGCGGACTGAAGCTTTCTTT.

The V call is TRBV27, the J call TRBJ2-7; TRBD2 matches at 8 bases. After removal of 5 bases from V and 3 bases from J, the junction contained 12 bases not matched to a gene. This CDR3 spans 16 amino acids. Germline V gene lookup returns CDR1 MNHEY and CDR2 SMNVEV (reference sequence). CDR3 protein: CASSPNTGGQSYEQYF. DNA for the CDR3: TGTGCCAGCAGTCCAAATACGGGGGGGCAAAGCTACGAGCAGTACTTC.

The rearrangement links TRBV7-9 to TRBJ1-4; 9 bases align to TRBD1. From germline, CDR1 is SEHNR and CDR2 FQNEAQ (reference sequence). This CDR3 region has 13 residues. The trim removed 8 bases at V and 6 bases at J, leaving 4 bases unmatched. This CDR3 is CASGDRADEKLFF. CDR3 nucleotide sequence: TGTGCCAGCGGGGACAGGGCGGATGAAAAACTGTTTTTT. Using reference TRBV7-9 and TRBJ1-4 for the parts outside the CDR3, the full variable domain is DTGVSQNPRHKITKRGQNVTFRCDPISEHNRLYWYRQTLGQGPEFLTYFQNEAQLEKSRLLSDRFSAERPKGSFSTLEIQRTEQGDSAMYLCASGDRADEKLFFGSGTQLSVL.

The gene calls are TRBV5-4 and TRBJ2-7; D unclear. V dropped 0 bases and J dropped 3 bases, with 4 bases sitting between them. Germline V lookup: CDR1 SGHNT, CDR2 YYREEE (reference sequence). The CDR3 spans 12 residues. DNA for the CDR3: TGTGCCAGCAGCTTGGACCACTACGAGCAGTACTTC. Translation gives CASSLDHYEQYF.

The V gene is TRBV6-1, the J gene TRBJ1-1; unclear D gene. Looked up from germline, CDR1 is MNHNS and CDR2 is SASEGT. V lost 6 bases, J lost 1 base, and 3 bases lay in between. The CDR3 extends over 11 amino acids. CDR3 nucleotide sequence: TGTGCCAGCAGGGGGAACACTGAAGCTTTCTTT. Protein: CASRGNTEAFF.

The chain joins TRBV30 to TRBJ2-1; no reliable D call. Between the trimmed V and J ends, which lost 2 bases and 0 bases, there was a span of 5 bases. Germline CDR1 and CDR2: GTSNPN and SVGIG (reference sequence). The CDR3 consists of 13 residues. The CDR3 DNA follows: TGTGCCTGGAGTAAAGGCTCCTACAATGAGCAGTTCTTC. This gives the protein CAWSKGSYNEQFF.

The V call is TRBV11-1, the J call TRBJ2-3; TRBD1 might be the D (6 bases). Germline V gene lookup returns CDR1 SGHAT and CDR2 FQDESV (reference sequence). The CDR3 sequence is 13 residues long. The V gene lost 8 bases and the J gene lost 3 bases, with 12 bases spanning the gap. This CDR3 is CASQQGQTDTQYF. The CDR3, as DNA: TGTGCCAGCCAACAGGGTCAGACAGATACGCAGTATTTT.

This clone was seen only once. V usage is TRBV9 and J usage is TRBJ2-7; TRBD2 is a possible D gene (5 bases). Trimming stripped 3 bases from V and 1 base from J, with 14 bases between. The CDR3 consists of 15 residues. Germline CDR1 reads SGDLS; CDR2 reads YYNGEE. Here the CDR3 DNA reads TGTGCCAGCAGCGCTGGTCTCCGGGGATCCTACGAGCAGTACTTC. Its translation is CASSAGLRGSYEQYF.

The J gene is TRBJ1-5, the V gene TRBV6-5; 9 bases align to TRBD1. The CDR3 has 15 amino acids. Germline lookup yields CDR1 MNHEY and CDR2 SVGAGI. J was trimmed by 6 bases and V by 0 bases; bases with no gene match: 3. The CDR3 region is CASSYSYRGLQPQHF. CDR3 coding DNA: TGTGCCAGCAGTTACTCGTACAGGGGGCTTCAGCCCCAGCATTTT.

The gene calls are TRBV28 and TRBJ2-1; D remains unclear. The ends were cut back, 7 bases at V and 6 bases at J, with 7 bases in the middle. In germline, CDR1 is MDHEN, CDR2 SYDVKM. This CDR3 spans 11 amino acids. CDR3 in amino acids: CASTFSNEQFF. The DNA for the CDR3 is TGTGCCAGCACCTTCTCCAATGAGCAGTTCTTC.

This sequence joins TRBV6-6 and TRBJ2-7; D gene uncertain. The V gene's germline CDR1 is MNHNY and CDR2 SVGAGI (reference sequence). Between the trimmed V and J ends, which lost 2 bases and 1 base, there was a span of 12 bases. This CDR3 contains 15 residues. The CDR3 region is CASSYGPRGSYEQYF. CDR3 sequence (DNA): TGTGCCAGCAGTTACGGGCCGCGAGGATCCTACGAGCAGTACTTC.

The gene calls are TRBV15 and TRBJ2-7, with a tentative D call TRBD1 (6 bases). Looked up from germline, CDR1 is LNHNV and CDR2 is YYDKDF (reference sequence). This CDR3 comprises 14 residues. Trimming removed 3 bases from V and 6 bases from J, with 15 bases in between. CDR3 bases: TGTGCCACCAGCAGGGATCGAAGGGGGATCGAGCAGTACTTC. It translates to CATSRDRRGIEQYF.

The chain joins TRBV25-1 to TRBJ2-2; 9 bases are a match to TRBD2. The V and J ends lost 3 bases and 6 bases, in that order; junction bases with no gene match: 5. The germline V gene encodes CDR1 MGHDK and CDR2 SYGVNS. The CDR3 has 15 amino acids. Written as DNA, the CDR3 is TGTGCCAGCAGTGATAGCGGGAGAGTAGCCGGGGAGCTGTTTTTT. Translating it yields CASSDSGRVAGELFF.

The CDR3 coding sequence is TGTGCCAGTAGTATAGAAAGTCTCCCGGACAGTCAGGAGACCCAGTACTTC. Translating gives CASSIESLPDSQETQYF. The rearrangement links TRBV19 to TRBJ2-5; maybe TRBD1 (6 bases). The germline gives CDR1 LNHDA, CDR2 SQIVND (reference sequence). CDR3 length: 17 amino acids. V lost 0 bases and J 5 bases, leaving 19 bases between the germline ends.